The rows below give T cell receptor beta chains drawn from one sample of a study of blood T cells in healthy people across ages. A single record per CDR3 protein comes from TCRdb applying MiXCR to the 5' RACE reads. The table has 1.5 million to 2 million distinct CDR3 sequences, 49% seen once; the top ten hold approximately 2.1%. The specimen sequenced was blood. The receptor source for this set is a woman aged 40 to 49 in good health. The CDR3 runs from the conserved cysteine through the conserved F or W. The D gene is left open where the match is weak. Rows may omit the clone size; those that give it use once, few, many or a size class.

TRBJ2-1	TRBD2	few	TRBV14	CASSSRTSGVNEQFF	TGTGCCAGCAGCTCCCGGACTAGCGGGGTCAATGAGCAGTTCTTC
TRBJ1-2	NA	NA	TRBV7-2	CASSSVGGPYDYTF	TGTGCCAGCAGCTCAGTAGGGGGTCCCTACGACTACACCTTC
TRBJ2-1	TRBD2	few	TRBV7-9	CASSWVSGAYNEQFF	TGTGCCAGCAGCTGGGTTAGCGGGGCCTACAATGAGCAGTTCTTC
TRBJ2-3	NA	few	TRBV24-1	CATSDLRAGPEFTSTDTQYF	TGTGCCACCAGTGATTTGCGGGCAGGGCCCGAATTCACTAGCACAGATACGCAGTATTTT
TRBJ2-5	TRBD2	NA	TRBV20-1	CSATPLAGEGETQYF	TGCAGTGCTACCCCTTTAGCGGGGGAGGGAGAGACCCAGTACTTC
TRBJ1-1	NA	NA	TRBV12-3/TRBV12-4	CAGSSQGGTEAFF	TGTGCCGGCAGTTCGCAGGGAGGAACTGAAGCTTTCTTT
TRBJ1-4	NA	NA	TRBV28	CASSLPFGEKLFF	TGTGCCAGCAGTTTACCCTTTGGGGAAAAACTGTTTTTT
TRBJ2-7	NA	NA	TRBV25-1	CASSEYEGYEQYF	TGTGCCAGCAGTGAATATGAGGGATACGAGCAGTACTTC
TRBJ1-2	NA	NA	TRBV6-1	CASSPEMQTNYGYTF	TGTGCCAGCAGTCCAGAGATGCAGACTAACTATGGCTACACCTTC
TRBJ2-6	NA	NA	TRBV6-1	CASSERGHSGANVLTF	TGTGCCAGCAGTGAGCGGGGGCATTCTGGGGCCAACGTCCTGACTTTC
TRBJ2-1	TRBD2	many	TRBV27	CASSLAGLYNEQFF	TGTGCCAGCAGTCTAGCGGGCCTTTACAATGAGCAGTTCTTC
TRBJ2-3	NA	few	TRBV3-1	CASSPTRDWTDTQYF	TGTGCCAGCAGCCCCACCCGGGACTGGACAGATACGCAGTATTTT
TRBJ1-5	NA	few	TRBV20-1	CSAGRASNQPQHF	TGCAGCGCGGGGAGGGCCAGTAATCAGCCCCAGCATTTT
TRBJ2-5	TRBD2	NA	TRBV20-1	CSAGLASETQYF	TGCAGTGCTGGACTAGCATCAGAGACCCAGTACTTC
TRBJ2-5	TRBD2	NA	TRBV10-1	CASSESRLIAGYAQETQYF	TGCGCCAGCAGTGAGTCTCGTCTAATAGCGGGCTATGCCCAAGAGACCCAGTACTTC
TRBJ1-2	TRBD1	NA	TRBV7-6	CASSPNSGGSISSYTF	TGTGCCAGCAGCCCGAACTCAGGGGGCTCTATCAGTAGCTACACCTTC
TRBJ1-1	NA	NA	TRBV6-5	CASSYYQGNTEAFF	TGTGCCAGCAGTTACTATCAGGGGAACACTGAAGCTTTCTTT
TRBJ2-5	TRBD2	NA	TRBV20-1	CSASIAGGFKETQYF	TGCAGTGCTAGTATAGCGGGGGGGTTTAAAGAGACCCAGTACTTC
TRBJ1-2	NA	NA	TRBV5-6	CASSLRDARRYGYTF	TGTGCCAGCAGCTTAAGGGACGCAAGGCGCTATGGCTACACCTTC
TRBJ2-3	TRBD2	few	TRBV20-1	CSASGTGGPDTQYF	TGCAGTGCTAGCGGGACGGGGGGGCCCGATACGCAGTATTTT
TRBJ2-6	NA	few	TRBV27	CASSLEFRDVLTF	TGTGCCAGCAGTTTAGAGTTCAGGGACGTCCTGACTTTC
TRBJ1-2	TRBD1	NA	TRBV29-1	CNDTTGVGYTF	TGCAACGATACGACAGGGGTCGGCTACACCTTC
TRBJ2-7	TRBD1	NA	TRBV6-2/TRBV6-3	CASRPGQGLSYEQYF	TGTGCCAGCAGACCGGGACAGGGCCTATCCTACGAGCAGTACTTC
TRBJ2-5	NA	few	TRBV5-6	CASSIDRRVGEQYF	TGTGCCAGCAGCATCGACAGGCGGGTGGGGGAGCAGTACTTC
TRBJ2-2	NA	NA	TRBV5-1	CASSPRPGRDTGELFF	TGCGCCAGCAGCCCCCGCCCAGGGAGAGACACCGGGGAGCTGTTTTTT
TRBJ2-5	NA	few	TRBV7-9	CASSSGRGFAETQYF	TGTGCCAGCAGCTCCGGACGAGGATTTGCGGAGACCCAGTACTTC
TRBJ2-7	TRBD1	NA	TRBV10-3	CAMSRDRDSEQYF	TGTGCCATGTCCAGGGACAGGGACTCCGAGCAGTACTTC
TRBJ1-3	NA	NA	TRBV7-9	CASSALHQGSGNTIYF	TGTGCCAGCAGCGCCCTCCATCAGGGCTCTGGAAACACCATATATTTT
TRBJ2-3	TRBD2	many	TRBV7-9	CASSRSGEDTQYF	TGTGCCAGCAGCCGGAGCGGGGAAGATACGCAGTATTTT
TRBJ2-5	TRBD2	NA	TRBV24-1	CATSDWGGGLGPETQYF	TGTGCCACCAGTGACTGGGGCGGGGGATTAGGTCCAGAGACCCAGTACTTC
TRBJ2-5	TRBD2	NA	TRBV20-1	CSASRTSGGFQETQYF	TGCAGTGCTTCCCGGACTAGCGGGGGGTTCCAAGAGACCCAGTACTTC
TRBJ2-1	NA	NA	TRBV29-1	CSVNLRGLSSYNEQFF	TGCAGCGTTAACCTTAGGGGACTTAGCTCCTACAATGAGCAGTTCTTC
TRBJ2-1	TRBD2	NA	TRBV20-1	CSARDSGGYELSEQFF	TGCAGTGCTAGAGATAGCGGGGGATATGAGCTGAGTGAGCAGTTCTTC
TRBJ2-5	NA	NA	TRBV27	CASSLLLEGVVQETQYF	TGTGCCAGCAGTCTACTCCTGGAAGGGGTGGTCCAAGAGACCCAGTACTTC
TRBJ1-2	NA	NA	TRBV6-6	CASSYSSRGPGGYTF	TGTGCCAGCAGTTACTCGTCCCGGGGTCCCGGCGGCTACACCTTC
TRBJ2-7	NA	NA	TRBV10-3	CAIRQGGAGVSYEQYF	TGTGCCATCAGACAAGGGGGAGCAGGGGTCTCCTACGAGCAGTACTTC
TRBJ2-3	NA	NA	TRBV2	CASTVSGVTDTQYF	TGTGCCAGCACGGTTTCAGGCGTCACAGATACGCAGTATTTT
TRBJ1-1	NA	NA	TRBV12-3/TRBV12-4	CASSSPDSMNTEAFF	TGTGCCAGCAGCTCTCCCGACAGCATGAACACTGAAGCTTTCTTT
TRBJ1-6	NA	NA	TRBV25-1	CASRAPGGNSPLHF	TGTGCCAGCAGAGCCCCGGGGGGCAATTCACCCCTCCACTTT
TRBJ2-1	TRBD2	NA	TRBV12-3/TRBV12-4	CASSLGDSGGSEQFF	TGTGCCAGCAGTTTAGGCGATTCCGGGGGGAGTGAGCAGTTCTTC
TRBJ1-2	NA	NA	TRBV6-6	CASSYEGSYTF	TGTGCCAGCAGTTACGAGGGGAGCTACACCTTC
TRBJ1-5	NA	NA	TRBV9	CASSNQISNQPQHF	TGTGCCAGCTCTAATCAGATTAGCAATCAGCCCCAGCATTTT
TRBJ2-7	TRBD2	few	TRBV6-1	CASRALREGEQYF	TGTGCCAGCAGGGCGCTCCGGGAGGGCGAGCAGTACTTC
TRBJ2-3	NA	few	TRBV5-1	CASSLSATRTDTQYF	TGCGCCAGCAGCTTGTCGGCGACCCGCACAGATACGCAGTATTTT
TRBJ2-5	NA	NA	TRBV4-2	CASSQEWANDEQYF	TGTGCCAGCAGCCAAGAGTGGGCAAATGATGAGCAGTACTTC
TRBJ2-7	NA	NA	TRBV20-1	CNPGTGPYEQYF	TGCAACCCCGGGACCGGACCCTACGAGCAGTACTTC
TRBJ2-6	NA	NA	TRBV5-8	CASSKDHSGANVLTF	TGTGCCAGCAGTAAGGACCACTCTGGGGCCAACGTCCTGACTTTC
TRBJ1-2	NA	few	TRBV6-6	CASSYTEEGIGEDGYTF	TGTGCCAGCAGTTACACGGAAGAGGGTATTGGGGAAGATGGCTACACCTTC
TRBJ2-7	NA	NA	TRBV5-1	CASRGGYGEQYF	TGCGCCAGCAGAGGCGGGTACGGCGAGCAGTACTTC
TRBJ1-2	NA	NA	TRBV28	CASSLLPMEYGYTF	TGTGCCAGCAGTTTGCTCCCAATGGAGTATGGCTACACCTTC
TRBJ2-1	TRBD2	NA	TRBV9	CASSLPGLAGPTYNEQFF	TGTGCCAGCAGCCTACCGGGACTAGCGGGGCCAACCTACAATGAGCAGTTCTTC
TRBJ2-1	TRBD2	NA	TRBV20-1	CGPGGGFSEQFF	TGCGGCCCGGGCGGGGGGTTCAGTGAGCAGTTCTTC
TRBJ2-7	TRBD1	NA	TRBV28	CASMRGLDEQYF	TGTGCCAGCATGAGGGGGCTCGACGAGCAGTACTTC
TRBJ2-7	TRBD1	NA	TRBV20-1	CSAAQVQGSYEQYF	TGCAGTGCTGCACAGGTACAGGGGTCCTACGAGCAGTACTTC
TRBJ1-5	TRBD1	NA	TRBV4-2	CASSQPGQGKNSNQPQHF	TGTGCCAGCAGCCAACCGGGACAGGGGAAAAATAGCAATCAGCCCCAGCATTTT
TRBJ2-4	NA	NA	TRBV20-1	CSARADGKLAKNIQYF	TGCAGTGCTAGAGCGGACGGAAAGCTAGCCAAAAACATTCAGTACTTC